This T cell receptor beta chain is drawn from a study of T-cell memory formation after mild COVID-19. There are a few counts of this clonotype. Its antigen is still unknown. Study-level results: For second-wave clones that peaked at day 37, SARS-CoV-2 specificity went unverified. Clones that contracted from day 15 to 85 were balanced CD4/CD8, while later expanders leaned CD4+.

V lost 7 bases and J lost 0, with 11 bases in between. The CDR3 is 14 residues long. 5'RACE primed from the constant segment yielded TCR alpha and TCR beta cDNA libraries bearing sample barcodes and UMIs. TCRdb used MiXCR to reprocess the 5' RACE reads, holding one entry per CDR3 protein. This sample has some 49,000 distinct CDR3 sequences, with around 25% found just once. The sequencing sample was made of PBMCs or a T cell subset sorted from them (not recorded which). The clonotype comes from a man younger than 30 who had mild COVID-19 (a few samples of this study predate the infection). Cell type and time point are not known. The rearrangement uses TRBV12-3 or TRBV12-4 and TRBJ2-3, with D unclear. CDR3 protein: CASIHGASTDTQYF. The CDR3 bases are TGTGCCAGCATTCACGGTGCTAGCACAGATACGCAGTATTTT.